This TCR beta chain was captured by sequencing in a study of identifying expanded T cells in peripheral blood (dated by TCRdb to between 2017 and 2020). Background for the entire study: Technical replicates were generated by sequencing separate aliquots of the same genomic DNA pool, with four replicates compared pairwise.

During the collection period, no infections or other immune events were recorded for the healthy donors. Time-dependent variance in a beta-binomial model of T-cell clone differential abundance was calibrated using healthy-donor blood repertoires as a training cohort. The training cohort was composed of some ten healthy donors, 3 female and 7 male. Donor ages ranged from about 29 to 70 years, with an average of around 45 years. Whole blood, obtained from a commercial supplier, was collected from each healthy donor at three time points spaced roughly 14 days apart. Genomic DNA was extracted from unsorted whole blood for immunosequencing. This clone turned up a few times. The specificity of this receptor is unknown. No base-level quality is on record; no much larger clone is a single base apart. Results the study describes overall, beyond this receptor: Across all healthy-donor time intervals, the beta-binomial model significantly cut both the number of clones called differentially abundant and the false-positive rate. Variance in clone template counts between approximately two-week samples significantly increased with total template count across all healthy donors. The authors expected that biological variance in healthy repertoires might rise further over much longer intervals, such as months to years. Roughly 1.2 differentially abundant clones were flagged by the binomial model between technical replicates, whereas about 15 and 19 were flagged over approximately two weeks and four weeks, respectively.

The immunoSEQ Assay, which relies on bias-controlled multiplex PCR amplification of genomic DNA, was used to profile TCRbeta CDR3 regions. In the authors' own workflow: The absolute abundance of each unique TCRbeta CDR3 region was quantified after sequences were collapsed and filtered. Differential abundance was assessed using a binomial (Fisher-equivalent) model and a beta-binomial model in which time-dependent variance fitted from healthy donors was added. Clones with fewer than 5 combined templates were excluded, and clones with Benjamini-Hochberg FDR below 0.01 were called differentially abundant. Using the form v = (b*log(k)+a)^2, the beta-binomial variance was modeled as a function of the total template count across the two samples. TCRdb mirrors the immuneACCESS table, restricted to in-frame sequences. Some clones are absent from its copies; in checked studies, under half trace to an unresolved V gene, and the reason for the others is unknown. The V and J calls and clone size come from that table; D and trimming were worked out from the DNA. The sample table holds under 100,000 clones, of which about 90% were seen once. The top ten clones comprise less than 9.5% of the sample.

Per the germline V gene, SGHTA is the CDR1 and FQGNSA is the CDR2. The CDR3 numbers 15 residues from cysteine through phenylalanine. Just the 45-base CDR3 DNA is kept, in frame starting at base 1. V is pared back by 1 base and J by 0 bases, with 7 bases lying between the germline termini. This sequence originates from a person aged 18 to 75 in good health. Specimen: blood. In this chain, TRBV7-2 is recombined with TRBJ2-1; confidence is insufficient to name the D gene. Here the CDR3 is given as CASSLDSSSYNEQFF. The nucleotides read TGTGCCAGCAGCTTAGACAGTAGCTCCTACAATGAGCAGTTCTTC.